The clone carrying this TCR beta chain was recorded only once. These data originate in a study of blood T cell repertoires in COVID-19. The length of the CDR3 is 13 residues. Germline V gives CDR1 SGHRS, CDR2 YFSETQ. Trimming left V 7 bases short and J 5 bases short, with 13 bases between. The table came from immunoSEQ multiplex PCR; TCRdb's copy has only in-frame clones and leaves some out. The table records 150,000 or so clones, roughly nine tenths of them present only once. The TCR comes from a man younger than 35 with COVID-19, enrolled during active disease. The sample taken for sequencing was peripheral blood. The V call is TRBV5-1, the J call TRBJ1-5; the D is unclear. The DNA for the CDR3 is TGCGCCAGCTGCGAATCACCCGATCAGCCCCAGCATTTT. Protein sequence: CASCESPDQPQHF.